This note documents a single T cell receptor beta chain sequence. Germline V gene data show CDR1 as SGHVS and CDR2 as FNYEAQ. This CDR3 region has 15 residues. Trimming shortened V by 5 bases and J by 2 bases, and 14 bases separated the two germline ends. This sample is drawn from a study of blood T cell repertoires in COVID-19. Overall study context: The United States, Italy and Spain were the sources of the acute and convalescent COVID-19 samples. T cells, B-cell-depleted T cells, or PBMCs provided the cDNA or gDNA that served as material.

As processed by the authors: Scientists estimated how many nucleated cells there were by amplifying reference gene primers. Measured with immunoSEQ multiplex PCR; TCRdb has only the in-frame clones, and not every one. V, J and clone size were drawn from that table, and D and trimming were deduced from the DNA. The sample lists around 46,000 clones, 85% to 90% seen once, with over 4.5% in the top ten. The source of this sequence is a man aged 35 to 55 with active COVID-19. The rearrangement joins TRBV7-6 to TRBJ2-3; D is possibly TRBD1 (6 bases). Sequencing was carried out using peripheral blood. CDR3 nucleotide sequence: TGTGCCAGCAGCGGTGACAGGACTTACACAGATACGCAGTATTTT. Translating gives CASSGDRTYTDTQYF.